This T cell receptor beta chain originates from a study of cytomegalovirus exposure and HLA in healthy donors. This PCR relied on a set of 60 Vbeta primers and 13 Jbeta primers. Only in-frame clones appear in the TCRdb table, and some are missing; sequencing was by immunoSEQ multiplex PCR. The table lists roughly 120,000 clones, about four fifths of them singletons, with 2.5% to 3% in the top ten. This CDR3 has 13 amino acids. The ends lost 6 bases at V and 7 bases at J; junction bases unmatched: 5. Germline CDR1 reads MNHNS; CDR2 reads SASEGT. Input material: PBMCs. The chain recombines TRBV6-1 with TRBJ2-1, with 8 bases lining up with TRBD1. The clonotype comes from a woman under 30 in good health and CMV-seropositive. The CDR3 is CASSRGRGNEQFF. The DNA for the CDR3 is TGTGCCAGCAGCAGGGGGCGTGGGAATGAGCAGTTCTTC.